One sample yielded the 15 T cell receptor beta chains listed below, sequenced in a study of blood T cell repertoires in COVID-19 (dated by TCRdb to 2020 to 2022). Library preparation was by the immunoSEQ multiplex PCR assay. Not all clones reach the TCRdb copy of this immuneACCESS table, which keeps in-frame sequences only. Checked studies attribute under half of the gap to unresolved V genes and leave the rest unexplained. The sample profile shows 350,000 to 400,000 clones; 86% of them were found once. Just over 7% of the sample rests with the top ten. The sequenced sample was peripheral blood. Receptors were obtained from a woman aged 55-69 years with COVID-19, enrolled during active disease.

The chain uses TRBV9 and TRBJ1-2; 12 positions match TRBD1. Germline CDR1 reads SGDLS; CDR2 reads YYNGEE. Trimming cost V 2 bases and J 1 base; bases outside gene matches: 9. The CDR3 covers 18 residues. The CDR3 loop is CASSVFSRDRGLNYGYTF. The CDR3 bases are TGTGCCAGCAGCGTTTTTTCCCGGGACAGGGGGCTTAACTATGGCTACACCTTC.

This clone has just a few counts. The genes are TRBV11-3 and TRBJ2-7; 7 bases fit TRBD1. The germline gives CDR1 SGHNT, CDR2 YENEEA. The CDR3 length is 14 residues. Trimming removed 6 bases from V and 2 bases from J; junction bases left unmatched: 7. The DNA of the CDR3 is TGTGCCAGCAGTCACAGGGGCCTTCCCTACGAGCAGTACTTC. It specifies CASSHRGLPYEQYF.

V and J are TRBV6-6 and TRBJ2-6; 7 positions match TRBD1. Trimming removed 7 bases from V and 0 bases from J; junction bases left unmatched: 3. The CDR3 runs 15 residues. Germline assignment: CDR1 MNHNY and CDR2 SVGAGI (reference sequence). The CDR3 loop reads CASKGTDSGANVLTF. CDR3 sequence (DNA): TGTGCCAGCAAGGGGACAGACTCTGGGGCCAACGTCCTGACTTTC.

This chain connects TRBV30 to TRBJ1-1, with TRBD1 matching over 10 bases. Germline V gene sequence: CDR1 GTSNPN, CDR2 SVGIG (reference sequence). Trimming cost V 2 bases and J 5 bases; bases outside gene matches: 5. The CDR3 contains 14 residues. CDR3 in amino acids: CAWSTGTGETEAFF. DNA for the CDR3: TGTGCCTGGAGTACCGGGACAGGGGAAACTGAAGCTTTCTTT.

This clone appeared once. The chain is built from TRBV5-1 and TRBJ2-3; tentative D call: TRBD2 (5 bases). V lost 2 bases and J 2 bases, leaving 9 bases between the germline ends. CDR1 SGHRS and CDR2 YFSETQ come from the germline V gene. The CDR3 contains 14 residues. This chain's CDR3 is CASSFGRVTDTQYF. For the CDR3, the DNA is TGCGCCAGCAGCTTTGGGCGGGTCACAGATACGCAGTATTTT.

This chain joins TRBV5-1 and TRBJ1-1, with D possibly TRBD1 on 5 matching bases. This CDR3 is built from 16 residues. Germline CDR1 SGHRS, CDR2 YFSETQ. The V and J ends lost 8 bases and 0 bases respectively, with 20 bases between them. CDR3 sequence reads: CASSMEGTGMNTEAFF. In nucleotides, the CDR3 is TGCGCCAGTTCCATGGAGGGAACAGGAATGAACACTGAAGCTTTCTTT.

In DNA form, the CDR3 reads TGTGCCAGTAGTATATTTGTAAGCGGGGGGTCCACAGATACGCAGTATTTT. Translated, it gives CASSIFVSGGSTDTQYF. The chain recombines TRBV19 with TRBJ2-3; 9 bases agree with TRBD2. The CDR3 extends over 17 amino acids. Trimming took 2 bases from V and 2 from J; bases not matched to a gene: 8. From germline, CDR1 is LNHDA and CDR2 SQIVND (reference sequence).

This clone was observed once. The chain combines TRBV11-2 with TRBJ1-1; D remains ambiguous. Looked up from germline, CDR1 is SGHAT and CDR2 is FQNNGV. The CDR3 contains 16 residues. The V end was cut by 0 bases, the J end by 1 base, with 12 bases between. DNA for the CDR3: TGTGCCAGCAGCTTAGATCTGGGCACCCGGAACACTGAAGCTTTCTTT. It yields the protein CASSLDLGTRNTEAFF.

V usage is TRBV14 and J usage is TRBJ2-3, with no clear D. The V end lost 1 base, the J end lost 8 bases, and 10 bases lay between the germline ends. CDR3 length equals 13 residues. Germline lookup yields CDR1 SGHDN and CDR2 FVKESK. CDR3 sequence (DNA): TGTGCCAGCAGCCAAGGGCGCCCGGGTACGCAGTATTTT. Translating gives CASSQGRPGTQYF.

This clone was recorded once. The chain joins TRBV7-8 to TRBJ1-1; D may be TRBD1 (6 bases). The ends were cut back, 3 bases at V and 3 bases at J, with 14 bases in the middle. Germline V gene lookup returns CDR1 SGHVS and CDR2 FQNEAQ. This CDR3 is 15 amino acids long. CDR3 DNA sequence: TGTGCCAGCAGCTTGCCCATGGGGGCGGACACTGAAGCTTTCTTT. Translated: CASSLPMGADTEAFF.

This rearrangement joins TRBV10-1 to TRBJ2-1, with 11 nucleotides matching TRBD2. The CDR3 contains 15 residues. Germline loops: CDR1 WNHNN, CDR2 SYGVQD (reference sequence). The trim removed 4 bases at V and 4 bases at J, leaving 3 bases unmatched. For the CDR3, the DNA is TGCGCCAGCAGTGTCTCTAGCGGGGGGTACAATGAGCAGTTCTTC. Its protein is CASSVSSGGYNEQFF.

The chain has TRBV21-1 and TRBJ1-5; no check of the table's D call, TRBD1, against the DNA was made. TRBV21-1 is a pseudogene locus. This CDR3 comprises 17 residues. This CDR3 reads CACQRGQGIVGNQPQHF. In DNA, the CDR3 is TGTGCCTGCCAAAGGGGACAGGGGATAGTTGGCAATCAGCCCCAGCATTTT.

The CDR3 here is CASSEVGGRQLGTQYF. The CDR3 DNA is TGTGCCAGCAGTGAAGTGGGGGGGAGACAGTTGGGGACCCAGTACTTC. The chain uses TRBV6-1 and TRBJ2-5, with 7 bases matching TRBD2. V shed 1 base and J 7 bases; nucleotides not matched to a gene: 12. This CDR3 is 16 amino acids long. CDR1 is MNHNS and CDR2 is SASEGT in the germline V gene.

The V and J genes are TRBV7-2 and TRBJ2-5, with TRBD2 matching 9 bases. The CDR3 sequence is 15 residues long. V trimming: 3 bases; J trimming: 4 bases; junction bases outside the gene matches: 6. CDR1 is SGHTA, CDR2 FQGNSA, per germline. In DNA form, the CDR3 reads TGTGCCAGCAGCTTCCAGCGGGGGGAAGTAGAGACCCAGTACTTC. Protein product: CASSFQRGEVETQYF.

The chain carries TRBV19 and TRBJ1-1, with D perhaps matching TRBD1 (6 bases). V gave up 4 bases and J gave up 4 bases, with 10 bases separating them. Germline loops: CDR1 LNHDA, CDR2 SQIVND (reference sequence). This CDR3 has 13 residues. DNA for the CDR3: TGTGCCAGTAGTAGTACAGGGTTCACTGAAGCTTTCTTT. Residues: CASSSTGFTEAFF.